The clone carrying this T cell receptor (beta chain) was counted between two and nine times. Produced via immunoSEQ multiplex PCR; TCRdb's table is partial and in-frame only. The sample yields more than 60,000 clones, 85% seen once. The data were taken from a study of OX40 agonist ivuxolimab in advanced cancers. The TCR comes from an adult with an advanced solid tumor such as melanoma, head and neck, liver or kidney cancer. The specimen comprised CD4+ or CD8+ T cells sorted from blood, sampled in a trial of the OX40 agonist ivuxolimab.

The CDR3 sequence is CASSISRSSYNEQFF. DNA for the CDR3: TGTGCCAGTAGTATAAGCAGGAGCTCCTACAATGAGCAGTTCTTC. The chain carries TRBV19 and TRBJ2-1; no clear D gene. Trimming removed 2 bases at V and 0 bases at J, with 8 bases between. The CDR3 runs to 15 residues. Looked up from germline, CDR1 is LNHDA and CDR2 is SQIVND (reference sequence).